The clone carrying this TCR beta chain was counted at least ten times. Its antigen is not identified. These data come from a study of Graves' ophthalmopathy and Graves' hyperthyroidism. Broader study findings: Ophthalmopathy was separated from stable hyperthyroidism by a 13-signature model with over 85% sensitivity and 81.08% specificity.

The CDR3 is made up of 18 amino acids. CDR1 is MDHEN, CDR2 SYDVKM, per germline. The ends lost 1 base at V and 1 base at J; junction bases unmatched: 9. Amplification of TCR beta CDR3 regions used RNA transcripts. First-round RT-PCR relied on HTBI primers, and a second-round multiplex PCR came next. Via MiXCR, TCRdb re-called the multiplex PCR reads, giving one row per CDR3 protein. Among 400,000 or so distinct CDR3 sequences, approximately 18% were seen once, and the ten largest hold roughly 2.3%. Other autoimmune diseases, uncontrolled infections, pregnancy or lactation ruled patients out of participation. The diagnosis combined clinical symptoms, thyroxine, TRAb, thyroid ultrasound and orbital computed tomography scans.

The chain employs TRBV28 and TRBJ1-1; 10 positions match TRBD1. Sample: peripheral blood. The sequence came from an adult woman with stable Graves' hyperthyroidism. The CDR3 sequence is CASSLFSVTGGRNTEAFF. DNA for the CDR3: TGTGCCAGCAGTTTATTTTCTGTGACAGGGGGCCGGAACACTGAAGCTTTCTTT.